This T cell receptor beta chain is drawn from a study of cytomegalovirus exposure and HLA in healthy donors. V shed 7 bases and J 4 bases; nucleotides not matched to a gene: 6. Germline loops: CDR1 MNHNS, CDR2 SASEGT. The CDR3 is 15 residues long. Use of 60 Vbeta and 13 Jbeta primers characterized the PCR. Libraries were prepared by immunoSEQ multiplex PCR; TCRdb keeps only in-frame clonotypes and omits some of them. Seen in this sample are around 76,000 clones; the ten most common clones hold 1.4% to 1.5%. The chain joins TRBV6-1 to TRBJ2-5; 13 bases match TRBD2. Sequenced sample: PBMCs. This receptor was identified in a woman aged 60-75 years in good health and CMV-seronegative. This CDR3 reads CASNGLAGDIETQYF. The CDR3 DNA is TGTGCCAGCAACGGACTAGCGGGAGATATAGAGACCCAGTACTTC.